This T cell receptor (beta chain) was identified during a study of cytomegalovirus exposure and HLA in healthy donors (dated by TCRdb to about 2017). Broadly, across the study: In an earlier analysis of 587 of the donors, around 290 Gb of sequence data and 117 million unique TCR beta sequences from roughly 180 million T cells were reported. Roughly 290 gigabases of sequencing data and around 90 million unique TCR sequences made up an early release that covered approximately 650 HLA-typed donors. Among some 410 genotyped donors of the cohort, an average of about 240,000 unique TCR beta nucleotide sequences was sequenced per donor, of which roughly 17% were non-productive. To predict cytomegalovirus infection status, the study combined high-throughput TCR immunosequencing, statistical association of individual TCRs with disease status, and machine learning. Of the roughly 400 genotyped donors, over 70% fell in the genetic ancestry cluster associated with self-reported Caucasian donors. The number of donors typed differed by locus, with roughly 629-640 for A, B, C, DRB1 and DQB1, 522 for DQA1, 600 to 610 for DPA1, and over 400 for DPB1. To study patterns of TCR occurrence, a later analysis re-analyzed previously published TCR beta repertoires from hundreds of donors and added high-resolution HLA genotyping. The later analysis used no new phenotypic data to find candidate immune exposures, relying instead on TCR beta sequences and their occurrence across donors. The aim of the study was to test whether cataloging public T cell receptors could identify signatures of past pathogen exposure. A handful of DR-DQ haplotypes were treated as single units for association and clustering because of strong linkage in the cohort. Along with the roughly 700-subject first cohort, a separate validation cohort of over a hundred different subjects was used. An earlier analysis of approximately 500 of the donors applied high-throughput TCR beta sequencing to assess whether each TCR beta V gene segment acted as functional or pseudogenic. HLA typing included class I and class II loci at four-digit resolution. In a later genetic analysis, genome-wide SNP genotypes for about 55% of the roughly 700 donors were used, and that subset was treated as a discovery cohort. Donor age, sex, ethnicity and CMV serostatus were collected together with the repertoire data. The study profiled the T cell repertoires of under 850 subjects by immunosequencing and related them to cytomegalovirus serostatus. Every repertoire in the discovery cohort had been generated on one and the same sequencing platform.

V loses 0 bases of germline sequence and J loses 3 bases, and the interval between the two ends is 12 bases. The CDR3 sequence holds 15 residues, the cysteine and phenylalanine included. The entry retains the CDR3 DNA only, 45 bases that are in frame from base 1. From the germline V gene, CDR1 is SGHRS and CDR2 is YFSETQ. To prepare the library, the immunoSEQ multiplex PCR assay was applied. The multiplex PCR relied on a mix of 60 forward primers for TCR Vbeta segments and 13 reverse primers for TCR Jbeta segments. Amplification of the CDR3 region of rearranged TCR beta genes was performed with a multiplex PCR assay on genomic DNA. The Illumina HiSeq System was used to sequence the amplified TCR beta libraries as 87-base-pair reads. In the paper's pipeline: Across the 600 to 700 repertoires, a later analysis counted roughly 84 million unique TCR beta chains, about 10 million of which were shared by at least two donors. Raw reads were error-corrected and collapsed into unique sequences by a nearest-neighbor algorithm in which closely related sequences were merged to remove PCR and sequencing errors. V, D and J gene segments were assigned by aligning CDR3 sequences to IMGT reference sequences. Each retained sequence needed at least a six-nucleotide match to both a V gene segment and a J gene segment. Rearrangements were called productive when the CDR3 lacked stop codons and stayed in frame with V and J; all others were non-productive. CDR3 was defined by IMGT convention, running from the second conserved V-encoded cysteine to the conserved J-encoded phenylalanine. The earlier analysis of fewer than 750 of the donors excluded sequences that lacked an unambiguous match to a single V gene segment. An earlier analysis of under 750 of the donors called V segments functional above 56.7% productive rearrangements and segregating when the between-donor standard deviation exceeded 5%. A statistical classification framework was built to diagnose cytomegalovirus status from the catalog of TCR beta chain sequences. In a later analysis, V and J genes were assigned by comparing TCR nucleotide sequences against IMGT/GENE-DB human TR gene sequences. Using the TCRdist pipeline, a later analysis assigned CDR3 sequences along with most-parsimonious VDJ recombination scenarios. A later analysis defined each TCR beta chain by its CDR3 amino acid sequence plus V-gene family, and excluded reads lacking a unique V-gene family. A later analysis removed over 500 highly shared, low-generation-probability nucleotide sequences to deal with suspected cross-contamination and a sequencing artifact. In a later analysis, a clonal expansion index was calculated for each public chain from normalized within-repertoire ranks of inferred template counts. In a later analysis, generation probabilities were computed with a VDJ recombination model fitted to out-of-frame rearrangements, and the resulting probabilities were checked against IGoR. In a later analysis, TCR-TCR, TCR-HLA and TCR-CMV co-occurrence was scored with hypergeometric tests, and a repertoire-size bias correction was applied to TCR pairs. To estimate false discovery rates, a later analysis permuted the HLA or CMV assignments 20 times. A later analysis grouped co-occurring TCRs with DBSCAN, adding TCRdist sequence similarity when clustering within HLA-allele-positive subsets. Co-occurrence clustering excluded repertoires with fewer than 30,000 or more than 120,000 public chains, plus five with anomalous nucleotide sharing. This is the immuneACCESS table as TCRdb keeps it, with only in-frame sequences that have V and J called. A part of the clones is gone; compared with another copy, unresolved V genes explain less than half, and the rest is unexplained. The DNA gave D and trimming, while V, J and clone size come from that table. The sample data list 120,000 to 150,000 clones, and around 66% of these were observed just once. Of the sample, around 6% is held by the ten largest clones.

In this sample, this clone turned up a few times. It lacks a known antigen. Per-base quality was not reported, and no clone a single base away is much larger than it. General study outcomes and caveats: A cluster of highly shared sequence variants was judged likely to be a technical artifact of the sequencing pipeline. CMV serostatus was the only immune exposure information available for the cohort. Roughly uniform sequencing depth across donors was assumed in presence/absence analyses, although this assumption may not hold. In a later analysis, most CMV-associated TCR beta chains were found to appear HLA-restricted, with HLA associations seemingly driven largely by CMV exposure. This cohort had only TCR beta chains sequenced, and the lack of alpha or paired-chain data limited which features could be detected. Because the 87-base-pair reads could not distinguish some IMGT-functional V segments, including TRBV6-2 and TRBV6-3, those segments were excluded. Compared with the 666-donor mean, donors in an Asian-associated ancestry cluster had fewer N-insertions in productive TCRs, according to a later genetic analysis. A later analysis associated about 16,000 TCR beta sequences with specific HLA alleles at a false discovery rate of 0.05. In an earlier analysis of over 550 of the donors, most TCR beta V segments were observed in productive rearrangements about 87% or about 30% of the time, broadly matching IMGT annotations. In vitro tests confirmed that a few of the cytomegalovirus-associated TCR beta chains recognize cytomegalovirus antigens. The classifier was reported to diagnose cytomegalovirus status with high specificity and sensitivity in both the original cohort and the validation cohort. The earlier analysis of about 600 of the donors excluded approximately 15 rarely observed V segments, including chromosome 9 orphons, because counts were too low. Across donors, most TCR sequences were observed very rarely, whereas some public TCRs were present in many individuals. According to the authors, the approach could potentially be generalized to other disease states and immunological phenotypes. According to a later analysis, parvovirus B19, influenza, CMV and Epstein-Barr virus appeared linked to several top co-occurrence clusters. In a later analysis, TCR association rates were found to vary across HLA loci, with the most associated TCRs seen for DRB1 alleles and the fewest for HLA-C alleles. Because HLA typing was unavailable for some donors at each locus, only the typed subset was used in association tests. The study gave a list of more than 150 TCR beta chains associated with cytomegalovirus. Assigning TCR associations to individual alleles was difficult when HLA alleles, especially DR and DQ, strongly co-occurred. In a later genetic analysis, a missense DCLRE1C variant was associated with V-gene and J-gene trimming of TCR beta chains, and the association was replicated in an independent cohort. A later analysis found that HLA-associated TCR beta chains were more clonally expanded and had lower generation probabilities than equally common non-associated chains. A further reported finding was that TCR beta sequences accurately predicted the HLA-A and HLA-B alleles for most subjects in the first cohort. Linkage disequilibrium might explain the correlated functional status among segregating V segments, but an unknown experimental factor could not be ruled out.

The cohort was made up of approximately 670 healthy bone marrow donors. Cohort members were all nominally healthy when sampled, although unrecorded immune exposures were likely present. The donor tested CMV seronegative and was one of the 352 seronegative cohort members. Each donor provided a peripheral blood sample, and peripheral blood mononuclear cells were used for TCR beta sequencing. The Qiagen DNeasy Blood Extraction Kit was used to extract genomic DNA from the blood cell samples. This chain is built from TRBV5-1 and TRBJ2-5; matching of 5 bases hints at TRBD2 as the D gene. Sequenced sample: PBMCs. The receptor was derived from an older woman in good health and CMV-seronegative. At the DNA level, the sequence is TGCGCCAGCAGCTTGGGCCGGACTGTAGAAGAGACCCAGTACTTC. Translation gives CASSLGRTVEETQYF.